The 3 T cell receptor beta chains below all came from one sample that was sequenced in a study of cytomegalovirus exposure and HLA in healthy donors. Primers for the PCR totalled 60 Vbeta and 13 Jbeta. Measured with immunoSEQ multiplex PCR; TCRdb has only the in-frame clones, and not every one. The table records roughly 190,000 clones, 65% to 80% of them present only once. The sample was PBMCs. Every receptor here comes from a young man in good health and CMV-seropositive.

The chain links TRBV30 to TRBJ1-5; unclear D gene. Germline V gives CDR1 GTSNPN, CDR2 SVGIG (reference sequence). This CDR3 spans 13 amino acids. V was cut by 3 bases and J by 0 bases, with 6 bases left in between. Here the CDR3 DNA reads TGTGCCTGGAGACAGACTAGCAATCAGCCCCAGCATTTT. Translated: CAWRQTSNQPQHF. The variable domain in full, completed from reference TRBV30 and TRBJ1-5, reads SQTIHQWPATLVQPVGSPLSLECTVEGTSNPNLYWYRQAAGRGLQLLFYSVGIGQISSEVPQNLSASRPQDRQFILSSKKLLLSDSGFYLCAWRQTSNQPQHFGDGTRLSIL.

In this sample, this clone turned up once. The V call is TRBV15, the J call TRBJ2-1; D gene uncertain. The CDR3 length is 14 residues. Germline values: CDR1 LNHNV, CDR2 YYDKDF (reference sequence). The V end was cut by 6 bases, the J end by 4 bases, with 13 bases between. Here the CDR3 reads CATSEIAGYNEQFF. CDR3 bases: TGTGCCACCAGTGAGATAGCTGGATACAATGAGCAGTTCTTC.

This clone has more than one count but fewer than ten. The CDR3 region has the DNA TGTGCCAGCAGCCACGGGACAGGGAGGACAGATACGCAGTATTTT. It codes for CASSHGTGRTDTQYF. The chain has TRBV2 and TRBJ2-3; 9 positions agree with TRBD1. CDR1 SNHLY and CDR2 FYNNEI come from the germline V gene. The CDR3 extends over 15 amino acids. Unmatched junction bases numbered 7, after V lost 6 bases and J lost 3 bases.